This TCR beta chain was recorded in a study of blood T cell repertoires in COVID-19. At the level of the study: Samples of COVID-19 (acute and convalescent) were obtained from the United States, Italy and Spain. The cDNA or gDNA used as material had been derived from T cells, B-cell-depleted T cells, or PBMCs.

Here immunoSEQ multiplex PCR was the method, and the copy in TCRdb shows in-frame clones only, minus some. Of 540,000 or so clones listed, 70% to 90% are singletons. The CDR3 consists of 14 residues. The germline CDR1 and CDR2 sequences are MNHEY and SMNVEV (reference sequence). V was cut by 6 bases and J by 5 bases, with 14 bases left in between. The receptor was derived from a woman in her forties or fifties with COVID-19, enrolled during active disease. Sequenced input: peripheral blood. V is TRBV27 and J is TRBJ2-1; tentative D call: TRBD2 (6 bases). Here the CDR3 DNA reads TGTGCCAGCAGGTACGGGGGTTCTCACAATGAGCAGTTCTTC. It is translated as CASRYGGSHNEQFF.